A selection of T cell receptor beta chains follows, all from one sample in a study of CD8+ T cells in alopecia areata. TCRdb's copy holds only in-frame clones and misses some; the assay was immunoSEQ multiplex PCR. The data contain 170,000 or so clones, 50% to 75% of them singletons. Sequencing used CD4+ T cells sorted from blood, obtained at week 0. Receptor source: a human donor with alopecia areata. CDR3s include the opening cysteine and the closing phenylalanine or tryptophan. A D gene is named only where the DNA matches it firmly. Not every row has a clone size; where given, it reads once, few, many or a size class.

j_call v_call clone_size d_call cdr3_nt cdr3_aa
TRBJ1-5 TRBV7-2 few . TGTGCCAGCAGCTTAGAAGAAACTCAGCCCCAGCATTTT CASSLEETQPQHF
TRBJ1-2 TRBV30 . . TGTGCCTGGAGTCAGAGGGGCGAATATGGCTACACCTTC CAWSQRGEYGYTF
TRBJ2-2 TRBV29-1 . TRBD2 TGCAGCGTTCACTCTAGCGGGGGATCGATCGGGGAGCTGTTTTTT CSVHSSGGSIGELFF
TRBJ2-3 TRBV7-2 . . TGTGCCAGCGGTAGGTTAGAGGTGTCAGATACGCAGTATTTT CASGRLEVSDTQYF
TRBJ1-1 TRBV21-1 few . TGTGCCAGCCTGAAAACTGAAGCTTTCTTT CASLKTEAFF
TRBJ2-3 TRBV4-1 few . TGCGCCAGCAGCCAAGTGTCCAGGGATACGCAGTATTTT CASSQVSRDTQYF
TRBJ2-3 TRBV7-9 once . TGTGCCAGCATCCCGGACGGCGCCACAGATACGCAGTATTTT CASIPDGATDTQYF
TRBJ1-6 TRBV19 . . TGTGCCAGTAGTCGGTCTTCTGGGAATTCACCCCTCCACTTT CASSRSSGNSPLHF
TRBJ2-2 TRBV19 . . TGTGCCAGTAGTTCCCAACAGATCACCGGGGAGCTGTTTTTT CASSSQQITGELFF
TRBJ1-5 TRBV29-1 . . TGCAGCGTTGGGGGGAATAGCAATCAGCCCCAGCATTTT CSVGGNSNQPQHF
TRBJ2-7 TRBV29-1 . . TGCAGCGTCGCGTCGGGCCACGAGCAGTACTTC CSVASGHEQYF
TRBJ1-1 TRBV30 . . TGTGCCTGGAGGTTCTCCGACGAAGCTTTCTTT CAWRFSDEAFF
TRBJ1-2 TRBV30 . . TGTGCCTCTTATAACTATGGCTACACCTTC CASYNYGYTF
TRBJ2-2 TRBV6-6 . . TGTGCCAGCAGTACCACGACCACGAACACCGGGGAGCTGTTTTTT CASSTTTTNTGELFF
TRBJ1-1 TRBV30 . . TGTGCCTGGAGTCCAGTGGGGGCCAACACTGAAGCTTTCTTT CAWSPVGANTEAFF
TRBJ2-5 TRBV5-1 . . TGCGCCAGCAGCTTGGAAGCGGCCTTCAAGGGTGAGACCCAGTACTTC CASSLEAAFKGETQYF
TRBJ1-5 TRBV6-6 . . TGTGCCAGCAGGAGGGTAAGCAATCAGCCCCAGCATTTT CASRRVSNQPQHF
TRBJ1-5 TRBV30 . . TGTGCCTGGAGTGTAAGGCAGGGGAGCAATCAGCCCCAGCATTTT CAWSVRQGSNQPQHF
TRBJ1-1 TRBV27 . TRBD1 TGTGCCAGCAGGTCCGGGACAGGGCGGAGTATGAACACTGAAGCTTTCTTT CASRSGTGRSMNTEAFF
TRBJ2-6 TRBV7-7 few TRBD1 TGTGCTAGCAGCCCAACAGGGGCTGGGGCCAACGTCCTGACTTTC CASSPTGAGANVLTF
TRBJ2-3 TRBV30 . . TGTGCCTGGAGCAATACCCCCCCGGCTACAGATACGCAGTATTTT CAWSNTPPATDTQYF
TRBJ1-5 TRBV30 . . TGTGCCTGGAGTGTGGGGGGGTTTCAGCCCCAGCATTTT CAWSVGGFQPQHF
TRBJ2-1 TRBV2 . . TGTGCCAGCAGTGACGACAGTTACAATGAGCAGTTCTTC CASSDDSYNEQFF
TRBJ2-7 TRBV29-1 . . TGCAGCGTAAGGGAAGAAGCAGACTACGAGCAGTACTTC CSVREEADYEQYF
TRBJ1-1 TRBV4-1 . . TGCGCCAGCAGCCCTAGGATGGAGGGATGGACTGAAGCTTTCTTT CASSPRMEGWTEAFF
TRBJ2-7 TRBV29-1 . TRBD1 TGCAGCGTTGAACTAGGACAGGGTCTCCACGAGCAGTACTTC CSVELGQGLHEQYF
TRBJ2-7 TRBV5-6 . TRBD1 TGTGCCAGCAGCTCGTCCCGGGACAGGGGCTACGAGCAGTACTTC CASSSSRDRGYEQYF
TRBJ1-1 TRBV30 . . TGTGCCTGGAAGCCGGCCATGAACACTGAAGCTTTCTTT CAWKPAMNTEAFF
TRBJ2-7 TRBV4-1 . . TGCGCCAGCAGCCAAGATTCTGGCGGAACCTACGAGCAGTACTTC CASSQDSGGTYEQYF
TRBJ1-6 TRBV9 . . TGTGCCAGCAGCGTAGTAGGGGGGTATAATTCACCCCTCCACTTT CASSVVGGYNSPLHF
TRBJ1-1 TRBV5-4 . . TGTGCCAGCTCTGGATGGAACACTGAAGCTTTCTTT CASSGWNTEAFF
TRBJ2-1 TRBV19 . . TGTGCCAGTGGGCTGATGGAGCAGTTCTTC CASGLMEQFF
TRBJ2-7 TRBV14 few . TGTGCCAGCAGCCAAGATAATAGGGTACTCTACGAGCAGTACTTC CASSQDNRVLYEQYF
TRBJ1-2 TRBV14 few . TGTGCCAGCAGCCCAGCCATTAACTATGGCTACACCTTC CASSPAINYGYTF
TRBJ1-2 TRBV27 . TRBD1 TGTGCCAGCAGTCGGACAGGGGTTGGCTACACCTTC CASSRTGVGYTF
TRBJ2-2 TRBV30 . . TGTGCCTGGACCAAACAAGGAGGGACCGGGGAGCTGTTTTTT CAWTKQGGTGELFF
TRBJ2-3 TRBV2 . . TGTGCCAGCAAGACTAGACCTAGCACAGATACGCAGTATTTT CASKTRPSTDTQYF
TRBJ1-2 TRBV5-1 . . TGCGCCAGCAGCCAATGGACGGAACTTCGCTATGGCTACACCTTC CASSQWTELRYGYTF
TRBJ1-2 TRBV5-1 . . TGCGCCAGCAGCTTGGAGTCTGACAGACAGGGCTACACCTTC CASSLESDRQGYTF
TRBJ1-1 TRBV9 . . TGTGCCAGCAGGGAAGCTACGATGGGAGCTTTCTTT CASREATMGAFF
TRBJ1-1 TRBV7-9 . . TGTGCCAGCAGCTCAGACAGTACTGAAGCTTTCTTT CASSSDSTEAFF
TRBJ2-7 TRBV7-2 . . TGTGCCAGCAGCTCCTTCTACGAGCAGTACTTC CASSSFYEQYF
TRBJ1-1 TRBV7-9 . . TGTGCCAGCAGCTTGAGGGTACAGGGTGGGGGTTCGGGCACTGAAGCTTTCTTT CASSLRVQGGGSGTEAFF
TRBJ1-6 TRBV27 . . TGTGCCAGCGCGGACAGTCGCACCTCGTATAATTCACCCCTCCACTTT CASADSRTSYNSPLHF
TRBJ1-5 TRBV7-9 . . TGTGCCAGCAGCTTAGATGTTGATCAGCCCCAGCATTTT CASSLDVDQPQHF
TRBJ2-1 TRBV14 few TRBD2 TGTGCCAGCAGTCGAAGAGGGACTAGCGGGGGCAATGAGCAGTTCTTC CASSRRGTSGGNEQFF
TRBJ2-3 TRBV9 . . TGTGCCAGCAGCGTAGTCCCCCTCGCAGATACGCAGTATTTT CASSVVPLADTQYF
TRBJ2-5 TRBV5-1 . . TGCGCCAGCACTCCTTTAGGGGGGGAGACCCAGTACTTC CASTPLGGETQYF
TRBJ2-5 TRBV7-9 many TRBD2 TGTGCCAGCGGCCTTAGCGGGGTCACCCAGTACTTC CASGLSGVTQYF
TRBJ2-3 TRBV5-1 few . TGCGCCAGCAGCTTGGCCAGCCTCTCCACAGATACGCAGTATTTT CASSLASLSTDTQYF
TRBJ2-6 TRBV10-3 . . TGTGCCATCAGTGAGTCGGTCACTTGGGCCAACGTCCTGACTTTC CAISESVTWANVLTF
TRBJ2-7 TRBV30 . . TGTGCCTGGACACCGGGTGGGTCCTACGAGCAGTACTTC CAWTPGGSYEQYF
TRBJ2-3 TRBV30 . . TGTGCCTGCAACAGGGGCACAGATACGCAGTATTTT CACNRGTDTQYF
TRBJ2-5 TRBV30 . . TGTGCCTGGAGCCGCCACAGGGACGAGACCCAGTACTTC CAWSRHRDETQYF